This T cell receptor beta chain was identified in a study of blood T cells in healthy people across ages. Of note for this clonotype: The antigen remains undetermined.

The study, taken as a whole, reports: More naive CD4+ cells and higher diversity were found in long-lived than in aged donors. CMV status of donors was unknown, possibly confounding expanded clonotype changes.

The CDR3 covers 13 residues. Trimming left V 6 bases short and J 0 bases short, with 12 bases between. Germline V gives CDR1 SQVTM, CDR2 ANQGSEA. It was with a sample-barcoded 5' primer and a J-beta primer mix that a second PCR of roughly 6 to 12 cycles was run. Each CDR3 protein gets one entry after TCRdb re-called the 5' RACE reads with MiXCR. The table has about 780,000 distinct CDR3 sequences, about half seen once. Staff drew 9 to 10 milliliters of peripheral blood from each donor. Every sample gave at least 5.5 micrograms of total RNA when it was extracted. The sequencing input was blood. The chain uses TRBV29-1 and TRBJ2-7, with D unclear. The origin of this receptor is a man at least 80 years old in good health. The CDR3 here is CSVLTGSSYEQYF. The CDR3 DNA follows: TGCAGCGTGCTGACTGGGTCCTCCTACGAGCAGTACTTC.